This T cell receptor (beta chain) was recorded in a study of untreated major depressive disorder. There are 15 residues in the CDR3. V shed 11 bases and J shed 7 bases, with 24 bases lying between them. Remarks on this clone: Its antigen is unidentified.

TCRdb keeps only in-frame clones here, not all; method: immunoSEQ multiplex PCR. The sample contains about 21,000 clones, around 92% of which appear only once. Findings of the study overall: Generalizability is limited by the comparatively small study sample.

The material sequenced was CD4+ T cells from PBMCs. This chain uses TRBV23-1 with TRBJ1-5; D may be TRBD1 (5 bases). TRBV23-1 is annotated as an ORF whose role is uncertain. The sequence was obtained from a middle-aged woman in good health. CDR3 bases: TGCGCCCGCTCGGGGGGACCCAGGCTTGGGCAGCCCCAGCATTTT. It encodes CARSGGPRLGQPQHF.